These 14 T cell receptor beta chains originate from one sample sequenced in a study of OX40 agonist ivuxolimab in advanced cancers. Assay: immunoSEQ multiplex PCR; the TCRdb copy retains only in-frame clones and omits some. The sample has tens of thousands of clones, 90% to 95% seen once. The sample here was CD4+ or CD8+ T cells sorted from blood, taken in a trial of the OX40 agonist ivuxolimab. These receptors were collected from an adult with an advanced solid tumor such as melanoma, head and neck, liver or kidney cancer.

The V gene is TRBV19, the J gene TRBJ2-3, with D possibly matching TRBD2 (6 bases). V lost 11 bases, J lost 2 bases, and 14 bases lay in between. The CDR3 has 13 amino acids. From germline, CDR1 is LNHDA and CDR2 SQIVND (reference sequence). This CDR3 is CACGVAVTDTQYF. For the CDR3, the DNA is TGTGCCTGCGGGGTAGCGGTCACAGATACGCAGTATTTT.

V usage is TRBV7-2 and J usage is TRBJ2-4, with 8 bases lining up with TRBD1. The length of the CDR3 is 13 residues. J gave up 7 bases and V 6 bases, and 5 bases lay outside the gene matches. The germline V gene encodes CDR1 SGHTA and CDR2 FQGNSA. The CDR3 DNA reads as TGTGCCAGCAGGCCAGGGGGCGCGAACATTCAGTACTTC. It yields the protein CASRPGGANIQYF.

The gene calls are TRBV6-6 and TRBJ2-1; D remains unclear. Germline V gene lookup returns CDR1 MNHNY and CDR2 SVGAGI (reference sequence). The length of the CDR3 is 15 residues. Trimming pared 5 bases from V and 8 bases from J, leaving 19 bases between. CDR3 sequence (DNA): TGTGCCAGCAGTCCCCCCGCGGCCCAGACCTATGAGCAGTTCTTC. This translates into CASSPPAAQTYEQFF.

The chain is built from TRBV15 and TRBJ2-2, with D possibly being TRBD2 (6 bases). Germline V lookup: CDR1 LNHNV, CDR2 YYDKDF (reference sequence). The CDR3 is 15 amino acids. Trimming took off 5 bases at V and 2 bases at J, with 12 bases between the two ends. The CDR3 nucleotides are TGTGCCACCAGCGAAGACGGGAGAAACACCGGGGAGCTGTTTTTT. This translates into CATSEDGRNTGELFF.

This clone was seen only once. This chain uses TRBV27 with TRBJ1-4; D possibly corresponds to TRBD1 (5 bases). Germline V gene lookup returns CDR1 MNHEY and CDR2 SMNVEV (reference sequence). V shed 5 bases and J shed 2 bases, with 9 bases lying between them. The CDR3 spans 14 residues. This CDR3 reads CASSGGFTNEKLFF. CDR3 nucleotides: TGTGCCAGCAGTGGGGGGTTTACTAATGAAAAACTGTTTTTT.

This sequence joins TRBV4-3 and TRBJ2-2, with 11 bases identical to TRBD1. The CDR3 has 17 residues. The ends lost 3 bases at V and 0 bases at J; junction bases unmatched: 3. Germline CDR1 and CDR2: LGHNA and YSLEER. The chain's CDR3 is CASSHGTGGANTGELFF. The CDR3 DNA reads as TGCGCCAGCAGCCATGGGACAGGGGGGGCGAACACCGGGGAGCTGTTTTTT.

The chain couples TRBV28 to TRBJ1-4; D gene uncertain. CDR3 length: 16 amino acids. Trimming pared 5 bases from V and 0 bases from J, leaving 13 bases between. CDR1 MDHEN and CDR2 SYDVKM come from the germline V gene. Here the CDR3 reads CASSRGTTATNEKLFF. For the CDR3, the DNA is TGTGCCAGCAGTCGTGGAACCACCGCAACTAATGAAAAACTGTTTTTT.

The CDR3 sequence: CASSETGSGELFF. The CDR3 bases are TGTGCCAGCAGCGAAACGGGATCCGGGGAGCTGTTTTTT. The chain is built from TRBV7-3 and TRBJ2-2; tentative D call: TRBD2 (5 bases). The CDR3 runs 13 residues. The germline CDR1 and CDR2 sequences are SGHTA and FQGTGA. V lost 5 bases and J 6 bases, leaving 10 bases between the germline ends.

The V call is TRBV5-4, the J call TRBJ1-2; TRBD1 matches 8 bases. Germline lookup yields CDR1 SGHNT and CDR2 YYREEE (reference sequence). V lost 2 bases to trimming and J lost 6 bases; unmatched junction nucleotides: 9. There are 15 residues in the CDR3. The CDR3 here is CASSLYRGDPNGYTF. CDR3 sequence (DNA): TGTGCCAGCAGCTTATACAGGGGGGACCCTAATGGCTACACCTTC.

This chain connects TRBV15 to TRBJ2-7; weak D call: TRBD2 (6 bases). The CDR3 has 15 amino acids. Per the germline V gene, CDR1 is LNHNV and CDR2 is YYDKDF (reference sequence). V lost 0 bases and J lost 0, with 9 bases in between. The CDR3: CATSRDGGVSYEQYF. CDR3 DNA: TGTGCCACCAGCAGAGATGGCGGGGTCTCCTACGAGCAGTACTTC.

CDR3 residues: CASSPGGTYEQYF. In nucleotides, the CDR3 is TGTGCCAGCAGTCCCGGGGGGACCTACGAGCAGTACTTC. The rearrangement joins TRBV6-6 to TRBJ2-7; 7 bases are shared with TRBD2. The CDR3 contains 13 residues. Germline CDR1 reads MNHNY; CDR2 reads SVGAGI (reference sequence). V shed 5 bases and J 2 bases; nucleotides not matched to a gene: 3.

The V call is TRBV5-4, the J call TRBJ2-7, with 7 bases fitting TRBD1. The length of the CDR3 is 14 residues. Germline V lookup: CDR1 SGHNT, CDR2 YYREEE (reference sequence). The V gene end was trimmed by 6 bases and the J gene end by 2 bases; junction bases not matched to a gene: 8. The DNA of the CDR3 is TGTGCCAGCAACCCTATCGGACAGGCCTACGAGCAGTACTTC. This translates into CASNPIGQAYEQYF.

CDR3 sequence (DNA): TGTGCCAGCAGTTTATCAGGCATAAAGCTATCCTATAATTCACCCCTCCACTTT. This codes for CASSLSGIKLSYNSPLHF. The rearrangement links TRBV27 to TRBJ1-6; D remains ambiguous. The germline gives CDR1 MNHEY, CDR2 SMNVEV (reference sequence). The CDR3 has 18 residues. V shed 0 bases and J shed 1 base, with 13 bases lying between them.

This clone was seen once. The chain couples TRBV7-8 to TRBJ2-4, with 8 bases fitting TRBD1. Trimming at V came to 5 bases and at J to 5 bases, leaving 5 bases not matched to a gene. The CDR3 is 14 residues long. The germline V gene encodes CDR1 SGHVS and CDR2 FQNEAQ. In DNA form, the CDR3 reads TGTGCCAGCAGCCCAGGGACAGGAGAAAACATTCAGTACTTC. Its protein product is CASSPGTGENIQYF.